This TCR beta chain was sequenced for a study of blood T cells in healthy people across ages. General study points: Observed TCR beta diversity showed a strong correlation with the percentage of naive T cells as measured by flow cytometry.

This CDR3 comprises 14 residues. Deletions cut 3 bases from V and 4 bases from J, with 15 bases between. Germline V lookup: CDR1 DFQATT, CDR2 SNEGSKA (reference sequence). Every donor provided 7.5 to 10 milliliters of peripheral blood. Samples each had at least 5 micrograms of total RNA extracted. Worth noting for this clonotype: The antigen is unknown.

Primers used in a second PCR of about 6 to 11 cycles were a sample-barcoded 5' primer and a J-beta primer mix. Every molecule of cDNA carried a tag from a template-switch adaptor with 12 random nucleotides. One entry per CDR3 protein results from TCRdb running MiXCR on the 5' RACE reads. This table has 1.5 million to 1.8 million distinct CDR3 sequences, approximately 39% appearing once. The chain has TRBV20-1 and TRBJ1-1; D is unresolved. The receptor comes from a woman aged 18 to 35 in good health. Sequencing used blood. The CDR3 is CSARDSSSSTEAFF. In nucleotides, the CDR3 is TGCAGTGCTAGGGATAGCTCCTCTTCCACTGAAGCTTTCTTT.